These 32 T cell receptor beta chains were sequenced from one sample in a study of tumor-infiltrating lymphocytes in primary liver carcinoma. The blood RNA (from unsorted whole blood) was obtained, and germline DNA was also extracted. The authors made TCR beta cDNA from 500 to 600 ng total RNA with a constant-region primer. Modified slightly, ARM-PCR produced TCR beta libraries over three nested multiplex PCR rounds. Investigators reported that the first two PCR rounds, at 10 cycles each, used TRBV1-TRBV30 forward primers with a C-beta reverse primer. TCRdb re-called the multiplex PCR reads with MiXCR, one entry per CDR3 protein. This sample has over 250,000 distinct CDR3 sequences, with approximately 58% found just once. The sequencing input was peripheral blood. The receptors were gathered from a woman aged 25 to 39 with primary liver carcinoma and hepatitis B virus infection.

The gene calls are TRBV7-9 and TRBJ1-6; D gene uncertain. The germline CDR1 and CDR2 sequences are SEHNR and FQNEAQ (reference sequence). Trimming stripped 4 bases from V and 5 bases from J, with 9 bases between. This CDR3 is built from 14 residues. CDR3 coding DNA: TGTGCCAGCAGCTCCGGGGAAAATAATTCACCCCTCCACTTT. Translation gives CASSSGENNSPLHF.

This chain links TRBV4-1 with TRBJ2-1; D gene unclear. Trimming took 0 bases from V and 10 from J, leaving 10 bases between them. Germline V CDR1 and CDR2: MGHRA, YSYEKL. CDR3 length: 13 amino acids. CDR3 bases: TGCGCCAGCAGCCAAGAGAGTTGGGCGGAGCAGTTCTTC. As protein: CASSQESWAEQFF.

The V and J genes are TRBV12-3 or TRBV12-4 and TRBJ1-5; TRBD1 might be the D (5 bases). The CDR3 is 18 residues long. The V gene lost 5 bases and the J gene lost 1 base, with 21 bases spanning the gap. CDR3: CASSIRVLTGTSNQPQHF. DNA of the CDR3: TGTGCCAGCAGTATTCGGGTACTTACCGGGACCAGCAATCAGCCCCAGCATTTT.

Notes on this clonotype: This may be a read error: a much more frequent sequence differs by one nucleotide. The chain is built from TRBV29-1 and TRBJ2-1; 10 positions agree with TRBD2. The CDR3 has 15 residues. Germline-derived CDR1 and CDR2 are SQVTM and ANQGSEA. DNA for the CDR3: TGCAGCGTCTCTAGCGGGAGTTTCGCCTACAGTGAGCAGTTCTTC. It is translated as CSVSSGSFAYSEQFF.

Comments on this clonotype: This may arise from a read error, as a much more abundant clone is one base away. The chain joins TRBV4-1 to TRBJ1-2; D remains ambiguous. The V end lost 1 base, the J end lost 8 bases, and 17 bases lay between the germline ends. The CDR3 contains 15 residues. From germline, CDR1 is MGHRA and CDR2 YSYEKL. CDR3 coding DNA: TGCGCCAGCAGCCAAGCGTCAAGTGTGCTATCAGGCTACACCTTC. It translates to CASSQASSVLSGYTF.

For this clonotype: Its ends do not fully match the called genes, so a read error is possible. V and J are TRBV6-6 and TRBJ2-1; tentatively, D is TRBD2 (5 bases). This CDR3 has 14 residues. In germline, CDR1 is MNHNY, CDR2 SVGAGI (reference sequence). For the CDR3, the DNA is TGTGCCAGCAGTTCCCCCACTAGGTGCAATGAGCAGTCCTTC. It encodes CASSSPTRCNEQSF.

The CDR3 loop is CASRGTYGANVLTF. CDR3 coding DNA: TGTGCCAGTCGAGGGACGTACGGGGCCAACGTCCTGACTTTC. The rearrangement uses TRBV19 and TRBJ2-6, with D perhaps matching TRBD1 or TRBD2 (5 bases each). The V end lost 8 bases, the J end lost 4 bases, and 12 bases lay between the germline ends. The CDR3 covers 14 residues. Germline assignment: CDR1 LNHDA and CDR2 SQIVND (reference sequence).

On this clonotype itself: This may be a read error: a much more frequent sequence differs by one nucleotide. J is TRBJ2-2 and V is TRBV29-1; TRBD2 agrees at 9 bases. V lost 6 bases and J lost 8; bases outside the gene matches: 7. Germline CDR1 is SQVTM and CDR2 is ANQGSEA. The CDR3 is 13 amino acids. The CDR3 region has the DNA TGCAGCGTAGGATGCGGGAGGGGTGGGGAGCTGTTTTTT. This gives the protein CSVGCGRGGELFF.

Worth noting for this clonotype: One end of the junction fails to match germline, which may point to a read error. V and J are TRBV29-1 and TRBJ2-1; D is unclear. CDR1 and CDR2 (germline): SQVTM, ANQGSEA. The CDR3 has 12 amino acids. The CDR3 bases are TGCAGCTCCTTTGCAGACCCTAATGGGCAGTTCTTC. This sequence encodes CSSFADPNGQFF.

The CDR3: CASSLEREDEQFF. CDR3 DNA: TGTGCCAGCAGCTTAGAGCGGGAGGACGAGCAGTTCTTC. The J gene is TRBJ2-1, the V gene TRBV11-3; 8 bases fit TRBD2. Looked up from germline, CDR1 is SGHNT and CDR2 is YENEEA. The CDR3 totals 13 residues. J lost 10 bases, V lost 0 bases, and 2 bases had no gene match.

Remarks on this clonotype: A much larger clone lies a single base off, so this may be a read error. The chain employs TRBV29-1 and TRBJ1-1; possibly TRBD1 for D (6 bases). This CDR3 spans 12 amino acids. The ends were cut back, 7 bases at V and 5 bases at J, with 14 bases in the middle. Germline assignment: CDR1 SQVTM and CDR2 ANQGSEA. This CDR3 is CSEGGKGTEAFF. The DNA of the CDR3 is TGCAGCGAAGGGGGGAAGGGAACTGAAGCTTTCTTT.

The chain uses TRBV11-3 and TRBJ2-1; TRBD2 agrees at 15 bases. Trimming cost V 0 bases and J 3 bases; bases outside gene matches: 21. The CDR3 is 24 residues long. Germline values: CDR1 SGHNT, CDR2 YENEEA. CDR3 sequence reads: CASSLDQGTDKGLAGGWGYNEQFF. In DNA form, the CDR3 reads TGTGCCAGCAGCTTAGATCAGGGTACGGATAAGGGACTAGCGGGAGGCTGGGGCTACAATGAGCAGTTCTTC.

The genes are TRBV12-3 or TRBV12-4 and TRBJ2-7; no definite D call. The length of the CDR3 is 14 residues. V was cut by 2 bases and J by 6 bases, with 14 bases left in between. The CDR3 DNA follows: TGTGCCAGCAGTTTACGGGCCCAAAAGGGCGAGCAGTACTTC. Its translation is CASSLRAQKGEQYF.

As for this clonotype: Compared with germline, one end of the junction differs, possibly owing to a read error. V and J are TRBV12-3 or TRBV12-4 and TRBJ2-2, with a weak D call TRBD2 (6 bases). The CDR3 consists of 14 residues. Here the CDR3 DNA reads TGTGCCAGCAGGCTAGCGAGAGTCACCGGGGAGCTGCTTTTT. This encodes CASRLARVTGELLF.

The sample holds many counts of this clonotype. The chain links TRBV11-2 to TRBJ1-5; D call uncertain. The CDR3 covers 12 residues. V was pared by 6 bases and J by 10 bases, with 13 bases between. From germline, CDR1 is SGHAT and CDR2 FQNNGV. The CDR3 here is CASSFVRGPQHF. Here the CDR3 DNA reads TGTGCCAGCAGTTTTGTCAGAGGCCCCCAGCATTTT.

Note on this clonotype: Given a much more abundant clone one base away, this may be a read error. The genes are TRBV12-3 or TRBV12-4 and TRBJ2-1, with no clear D. The germline V and J ends were trimmed by 7 bases and 8 bases, with 24 bases remaining between them. The CDR3 spans 16 residues. CDR3 in DNA: TGTGCCAGCACACTCGGATTCCAAGCAGGCCGAGATGAGCAGTTCTTC. Translating it yields CASTLGFQAGRDEQFF.

This clonotype was seen more than once but under ten times. This chain uses TRBV5-6 with TRBJ2-1; the D gene is possibly TRBD2 (5 bases). Trimming removed 0 bases at V and 5 bases at J, with 18 bases between. Germline V CDR1 and CDR2: SGHDT, YYEEEE. The CDR3 contains 17 residues. In DNA, the CDR3 is TGTGCCAGCAGCTTGGGAGGAGGCGTCCCCTCTAACAATGAGCAGTTCTTC. This codes for CASSLGGGVPSNNEQFF.

About this clonotype: This may come from a read error, since a much larger clone is one base off. This chain connects TRBV6-6 to TRBJ2-7; D remains unclear. Germline-derived CDR1 and CDR2 are MNHNY and SVGAGI (reference sequence). With 5 bases removed from V and 5 bases from J, the gap between germline ends came to 7 bases. This CDR3 contains 11 residues. CDR3 sequence: CASSLHNEQYF. For the CDR3, the DNA is TGTGCCAGCAGTCTCCACAACGAGCAGTACTTC.

In its sample, this clonotype was seen a few times. The chain combines TRBV6-5 with TRBJ2-2; D uncertain. Trimming left V 3 bases short and J 4 bases short, with 6 bases between. Germline-derived CDR1 and CDR2 are MNHEY and SVGAGI. The CDR3 loop spans 13 amino acids. CDR3 nucleotide sequence: TGTGCCAGCAGTTATGTTCGCACCGGGGAGCTGTTTTTT. This sequence encodes CASSYVRTGELFF.

Of note for this clonotype: The germline gene is not matched at one end of the junction; a read error may be the cause. The chain joins TRBV4-1 to TRBJ2-7; D could derive from TRBD1 or TRBD2 (6 bases each). This CDR3 is built from 15 residues. Germline V gene sequence: CDR1 MGHRA, CDR2 YSYEKL. The CDR3 loop is CDSSQDQGRTYEQYF. The CDR3 DNA is TGCGACAGCAGCCAAGATCAGGGGAGGACCTACGAGCAGTACTTC.

This clonotype occurred a few times. The chain has TRBV4-1 and TRBJ2-7; TRBD2 matches 9 bases. V gave up 6 bases and J gave up 5 bases; unmatched junction bases: 8. Germline V gene sequence: CDR1 MGHRA, CDR2 YSYEKL. The CDR3 runs 14 residues. The CDR3 nucleotides read TGCGCCAGCAGTCAGTTAGCGGGAGAGGACGAGCAGTACTTC. Translation gives CASSQLAGEDEQYF.

Notes on this clonotype: A read error may produce the germline difference seen at one junction end. The rearrangement joins TRBV29-1 to TRBJ2-1; D assignment may be TRBD1 or TRBD2 (5 bases each). This CDR3 region has 15 residues. CDR1 is SQVTM and CDR2 is ANQGSEA in the germline V gene. CDR3 residues: CSVVPRDGDYSEQFF. The DNA of the CDR3 is TGCAGCGTTGTACCGAGGGACGGGGATTACAGTGAGCAGTTCTTT.

With regard to this clonotype: Relative to the germline gene, one junction end is altered; a read error may explain this. The rearrangement uses TRBV5-1 and TRBJ2-7; TRBD2 is a possible D gene (5 bases). The CDR3 has 14 residues. Germline V gives CDR1 SGHRS, CDR2 YFSETQ. CDR3 sequence: CANSLNSVRGEQYF. CDR3 nucleotides: TGCGCCAACAGCTTGAATAGCGTTCGCGGCGAGCAGTACTTC.

CDR3 residues: CASSLLSPGQGKDQPQHF. CDR3 sequence (DNA): TGTGCCAGCAGTTTATTAAGTCCGGGACAGGGGAAGGATCAGCCCCAGCATTTT. The V gene is TRBV27, the J gene TRBJ1-5, with 10 bases aligning to TRBD1. The J segment lost 5 bases and the V segment lost 1 base, leaving 11 bases of the junction unmatched. Germline V CDR1 and CDR2: MNHEY, SMNVEV (reference sequence). CDR3 length equals 18 residues.

This clonotype was seen at least ten times. The chain joins TRBV4-3 to TRBJ2-6, with no clear D. This CDR3 region has 15 residues. Germline V gene sequence: CDR1 LGHNA, CDR2 YSLEER. V was shortened by 3 bases and J by 2 bases, with 8 bases between the two germline ends. The CDR3 DNA is TGCGCCAGCAGCCAGCCCCCGCCTGGGGCCAACGTCCTGACTTTC. It codes for CASSQPPPGANVLTF.

This clonotype was seen many times. This chain connects TRBV11-2 to TRBJ2-7; D is perhaps TRBD1 (6 bases). The germline CDR1 and CDR2 sequences are SGHAT and FQNNGV. V was clipped by 1 base and J by 1 base, with 14 bases between them. The CDR3 is 16 amino acids. CDR3 region: CASSLAGERGSYEQYF. The CDR3 nucleotides read TGTGCCAGCAGCTTAGCTGGGGAGAGGGGGTCCTACGAGCAGTACTTC.

To note about this clonotype: Possible read error: a much larger clone is one base away. The V and J genes are TRBV4-1 and TRBJ2-7; D remains unclear. Germline loops: CDR1 MGHRA, CDR2 YSYEKL. This CDR3 is 14 amino acids long. The CDR3 DNA is TGCGCCAGGAGCCAAGCCAGCGACTTCTACGAGCAGTACTTC. It codes for CARSQASDFYEQYF.

This clonotype was counted many times. The chain joins TRBV5-6 to TRBJ2-5, with 10 positions matching TRBD2. The CDR3 sequence is 16 residues long. Germline CDR1 is SGHDT and CDR2 is YYEEEE. The V gene end was trimmed by 4 bases and the J gene end by 0 bases; junction bases not matched to a gene: 6. This chain's CDR3 is CASSVTSGTYQETQYF. CDR3 in DNA: TGTGCCAGCAGCGTAACTAGCGGGACGTACCAAGAGACCCAGTACTTC.

On this clonotype: A much larger clone is a single base away; this may be a read error. This chain uses TRBV6-6 with TRBJ1-4, with 10 bases lining up with TRBD1. The CDR3 extends over 16 amino acids. V gave up 3 bases and J gave up 6 bases; unmatched junction bases: 7. Germline V gives CDR1 MNHNY, CDR2 SVGAGI (reference sequence). CDR3 amino acids: CASSYRDRGSDEKLFF. Here the CDR3 DNA reads TGTGCCAGCAGTTATAGGGACAGGGGCAGCGATGAAAAACTGTTTTTT.

This clonotype was counted a few times. This sequence joins TRBV6-2 or TRBV6-3 and TRBJ2-6; D unclear. The CDR3 has 13 residues. Deletions cut 4 bases from V and 4 bases from J, with 5 bases between. The germline CDR1 and CDR2 sequences are MNHEY and SVGEGT. CDR3 nucleotide sequence: TGTGCCAGCAGTTCTGCCGGGGCCAACGTCCTGACTTTC. This gives the protein CASSSAGANVLTF.

In regard to this clonotype: Compared with germline, one end of the junction differs, possibly owing to a read error. The rearrangement joins TRBV11-2 to TRBJ1-2; D gene ambiguous. CDR1 SGHAT and CDR2 FQNNGV come from the germline V gene. The CDR3 runs to 13 residues. The CDR3 DNA reads as TGTTCCAGCAGCCTCGGACGACTGTATGGTTACACCTTC. Translated: CSSSLGRLYGYTF.

This clonotype was detected many times. The chain has TRBV10-3 and TRBJ1-4; a weak D match, TRBD1 (6 bases). Germline V gene lookup returns CDR1 ENHRY and CDR2 SYGVKD. V was cut by 2 bases and J by 2 bases, with 6 bases left in between. The CDR3 spans 14 residues. The CDR3 coding sequence is TGTGCCATCAGTGAGAGGGGGACTAATGAAAAACTGTTTTTT. Protein sequence: CAISERGTNEKLFF.